One and the same sample provided the 27 T cell receptor beta chains below, sequenced in a study of blood T cell repertoires in COVID-19. TCRdb keeps only in-frame clones here, not all; method: immunoSEQ multiplex PCR. The sample gives some 50,000 clones, 75% to 90% of which show up once; 2% to 2.5% is in the top ten. The sequencing input was peripheral blood. The receptors come from a woman older than 75 with COVID-19, enrolled during active disease.

The rearrangement uses TRBV6-5 and TRBJ1-1; D is undetermined. The CDR3 extends over 13 amino acids. Deletions cut 0 bases from V and 1 base from J, with 3 bases between. Germline CDR1 MNHEY, CDR2 SVGAGI. The CDR3 bases are TGTGCCAGCAGTTACTCCCGGAACACTGAAGCTTTCTTT. Translated, it gives CASSYSRNTEAFF.

The rearrangement joins TRBV27 to TRBJ2-5; maybe TRBD1 (5 bases). CDR1 and CDR2 from the germline V gene are MNHEY and SMNVEV (reference sequence). The CDR3 runs 12 residues. V dropped 3 bases and J dropped 4 bases, with 6 bases sitting between them. The CDR3 DNA reads as TGTGCCAGCAGTTTTCAGGGAGAGACCCAGTACTTC. It yields the protein CASSFQGETQYF.

The DNA of the CDR3 is TGTGCCAGCAGCTCGGGGGGGAGCTCCTACAATGAGCAGTTCTTC. Protein: CASSSGGSSYNEQFF. The chain employs TRBV7-3 and TRBJ2-1, with TRBD2 matching over 8 bases. Germline assignment: CDR1 SGHTA and CDR2 FQGTGA. Unmatched junction bases numbered 2, after V lost 4 bases and J lost 0 bases. The CDR3 extends over 15 amino acids.

This sequence joins TRBV6-5 and TRBJ2-7; 8 bases fit TRBD1. The V and J ends lost 6 bases and 5 bases, in that order; junction bases with no gene match: 9. Germline-derived CDR1 and CDR2 are MNHEY and SVGAGI. This CDR3 is built from 14 residues. CDR3 in amino acids: CASSRDRGDNEQYF. CDR3 bases: TGTGCCAGCAGCCGCGACAGGGGTGATAACGAGCAGTACTTC.

The chain couples TRBV19 to TRBJ2-7, with 9 bases fitting TRBD1. The CDR3 has 16 residues. The trim removed 4 bases at V and 1 base at J, leaving 8 bases unmatched. CDR1 and CDR2 from the germline V gene are LNHDA and SQIVND (reference sequence). The CDR3 here is CASSTYGTGRSYEQYF. The CDR3 nucleotides read TGTGCCAGTAGTACCTACGGGACAGGGCGGTCCTACGAGCAGTACTTC.

V usage is TRBV4-2 and J usage is TRBJ1-3; D unclear. Germline assignment: CDR1 LGHNA and CDR2 YNFKEQ. The V end was cut by 1 base, the J end by 0 bases, with 10 bases between. This CDR3 has 16 residues. DNA of the CDR3: TGTGCCAGCAGCCAAGCGGGTTCATTCTCTGGAAACACCATATATTTT. Amino acid sequence: CASSQAGSFSGNTIYF.

The chain employs TRBV2 and TRBJ2-5; D perhaps matches TRBD2 (5 bases). Per germline, CDR1 SNHLY and CDR2 FYNNEI. This CDR3 has 12 residues. The V and J ends lost 6 bases and 0 bases respectively, with 5 bases between them. CDR3 residues: CASRRDQETQYF. The CDR3 DNA sequence: TGTGCCAGCAGGAGGGACCAAGAGACCCAGTACTTC. The full variable domain, its missing parts supplied by reference TRBV2 and TRBJ2-5, is EPEVTQTPSHQVTQMGQEVILRCVPISNHLYFYWYRQILGQKVEFLVSFYNNEISEKSEIFDDQFSVERPDGSNFTLKIRSTKLEDSAMYFCASRRDQETQYFGPGTRLLVL.

The chain carries TRBV5-1 and TRBJ2-7; D ambiguous. CDR1 is SGHRS, CDR2 YFSETQ, per germline. This CDR3 has 14 residues. Trimming removed 0 bases from V and 3 bases from J, with 10 bases in between. CDR3 sequence reads: CASSLGQDSYEQYF. CDR3 nucleotide sequence: TGCGCCAGCAGCTTGGGGCAGGATAGCTACGAGCAGTACTTC.

The V call is TRBV10-3, the J call TRBJ1-5, with TRBD1 as a possible D gene (5 bases). Germline assignment: CDR1 ENHRY and CDR2 SYGVKD. The CDR3 spans 15 residues. Trimming pared 3 bases from V and 6 bases from J, leaving 15 bases between. CDR3 nucleotide sequence: TGTGCCATCAGTGATGCCGCTCAGGGACTTCAGCCCCAGCATTTT. Protein product: CAISDAAQGLQPQHF.

This chain links TRBV6-2 or TRBV6-3 with TRBJ1-5, with D possibly TRBD1 on 5 matching bases. CDR1 is MNHEY, CDR2 SVGEGT, per germline. V was cut by 5 bases and J by 3 bases, with 17 bases left in between. The CDR3 spans 16 residues. As DNA, the CDR3 is TGTGCCAGCAGTCCCTTGAGCCGCGGACACAATCAGCCCCAGCATTTT. Its protein is CASSPLSRGHNQPQHF.

The chain links TRBV11-3 to TRBJ2-2; 8 bases map to TRBD1. V dropped 3 bases and J dropped 1; count of bases not matched to a gene: 4. Germline loops: CDR1 SGHNT, CDR2 YENEEA. The CDR3 runs to 16 residues. The CDR3 spells CASSFTGTGNTGELFF. Written as DNA, the CDR3 is TGTGCCAGCAGCTTTACCGGGACAGGGAACACCGGGGAGCTGTTTTTT.

V gene TRBV15 combines with J gene TRBJ2-7; D gene ambiguous. The V gene lost 0 bases and the J gene lost 4 bases, with 7 bases spanning the gap. The germline CDR1 and CDR2 sequences are LNHNV and YYDKDF (reference sequence). This CDR3 has 13 amino acids. CDR3 DNA: TGTGCCACCAGCAGAGATATTAATTACGAGCAGTACTTC. It is translated as CATSRDINYEQYF. Using reference TRBV15 and TRBJ2-7 for the parts outside the CDR3, the full variable domain is DAMVIQNPRYQVTQFGKPVTLSCSQTLNHNVMYWYQQKSSQAPKLLFHYYDKDFNNEADTPDNFQSRRPNTSFCFLDIRSPGLGDTAMYLCATSRDINYEQYFGPGTRLTVT.

The chain recombines TRBV28 with TRBJ1-4, with 10 bases lining up with TRBD1. Germline trimming cut 5 bases from V and 7 bases from J; bases unmatched to any gene: 10. Germline V CDR1 and CDR2: MDHEN, SYDVKM. This CDR3 comprises 16 residues. In DNA, the CDR3 is TGTGCCAGCAGTCGGAGGCTGACAGGGGGCGTTGAAAAACTGTTTTTT. Protein: CASSRRLTGGVEKLFF.

J is TRBJ1-6 and V is TRBV13; perhaps TRBD1 as D (6 bases). V dropped 8 bases and J dropped 5 bases, with 19 bases sitting between them. From germline, CDR1 is PRHDT and CDR2 FYEKMQ (reference sequence). This CDR3 region has 16 residues. The CDR3 bases are TGTGCCAGCTCCCATAGGTATGCAGGGGATAATTCACCCCTCCACTTT. It codes for CASSHRYAGDNSPLHF. The full variable domain, its missing parts supplied by reference TRBV13 and TRBJ1-6, is AAGVIQSPRHLIKEKRETATLKCYPIPRHDTVYWYQQGPGQDPQFLISFYEKMQSDKGSIPDRFSAQQFSDYHSELNMSSLELGDSALYFCASSHRYAGDNSPLHFGNGTRLTVT.

The chain recombines TRBV12-3 or TRBV12-4 with TRBJ2-7, with 8 nucleotides matching TRBD2. This CDR3 spans 12 amino acids. The V segment lost 5 bases and the J segment 6 bases; nucleotides outside the gene matches: 3. The CDR3 here is CASSPGGGEQYF. The CDR3 DNA reads as TGTGCCAGCAGTCCCGGGGGGGGCGAGCAGTACTTC.

The rearrangement links TRBV2 to TRBJ1-3; TRBD1 matches at 7 bases. Germline CDR1 SNHLY, CDR2 FYNNEI. The CDR3 is 14 residues long. V was clipped by 4 bases and J by 0 bases; unmatched bases: 0. The CDR3 spells CASSGQGSGNTIYF. For the CDR3, the DNA is TGTGCCAGCAGTGGACAGGGCTCTGGAAACACCATATATTTT. Filled out from reference TRBV2 and TRBJ1-3, the complete variable domain reads EPEVTQTPSHQVTQMGQEVILRCVPISNHLYFYWYRQILGQKVEFLVSFYNNEISEKSEIFDDQFSVERPDGSNFTLKIRSTKLEDSAMYFCASSGQGSGNTIYFGEGSWLTVV.

The CDR3, as DNA: TGTGCCAGCAGCTTAGCCGGGACAGGGGGACAAGAGACCCAGTACTTC. This gives the protein CASSLAGTGGQETQYF. This sequence joins TRBV7-2 and TRBJ2-5, with 11 bases aligning to TRBD1. From germline, CDR1 is SGHTA and CDR2 FQGNSA. With V trimmed by 0 bases and J by 2 bases, 2 bases remained unmatched. The CDR3 has 16 residues.

The chain couples TRBV5-1 to TRBJ1-4, with 8 bases identical to TRBD1. This CDR3 is built from 17 residues. J lost 6 bases, V lost 0 bases, and 10 bases had no gene match. Germline V gives CDR1 SGHRS, CDR2 YFSETQ. The CDR3 loop reads CASSLGFAQGVDEKLFF. CDR3 DNA sequence: TGCGCCAGCAGCTTGGGTTTTGCACAGGGGGTGGATGAAAAACTGTTTTTT. The whole variable domain, filled in from reference TRBV5-1 and TRBJ1-4, reads KAGVTQTPRYLIKTRGQQVTLSCSPISGHRSVSWYQQTPGQGLQFLFEYFSETQRNKGNFPGRFSGRQFSNSRSEMNVSTLELGDSALYLCASSLGFAQGVDEKLFFGSGTQLSVL.

The chain joins TRBV5-1 to TRBJ1-4; 9 bases line up with TRBD1. Germline CDR1 reads SGHRS; CDR2 reads YFSETQ. Trimming at V came to 0 bases and at J to 11 bases, leaving 5 bases not matched to a gene. The CDR3 is made up of 14 amino acids. CDR3 amino acids: CASSLGSDRGKLFF. In nucleotides, the CDR3 is TGCGCCAGCAGCTTGGGTAGTGACAGGGGGAAACTGTTTTTT. The full variable domain, in which reference TRBV5-1 and TRBJ1-4 provide the parts outside the CDR3, is KAGVTQTPRYLIKTRGQQVTLSCSPISGHRSVSWYQQTPGQGLQFLFEYFSETQRNKGNFPGRFSGRQFSNSRSEMNVSTLELGDSALYLCASSLGSDRGKLFFGSGTQLSVL.

V gene TRBV4-1 combines with J gene TRBJ1-6, with D perhaps matching TRBD1 (6 bases). Germline values: CDR1 MGHRA, CDR2 YSYEKL. V was pared by 0 bases and J by 14 bases, with 17 bases between. This CDR3 contains 15 residues. CDR3 coding DNA: TGCGCCAGCAGCCAAGATCCCGGAGGAAGGGGGACCCTCCACTTT. As protein: CASSQDPGGRGTLHF.

The rearrangement joins TRBV5-6 to TRBJ1-2; 8 bases line up with TRBD1. V dropped 4 bases and J dropped 7; count of bases not matched to a gene: 6. The CDR3 is made up of 13 amino acids. Germline values: CDR1 SGHDT, CDR2 YYEEEE. The CDR3 loop is CASSPDRVAGYTF. The CDR3 DNA reads TGTGCCAGCAGCCCGGACAGGGTGGCTGGCTACACCTTC. Using reference TRBV5-6 and TRBJ1-2 for the parts outside the CDR3, the full variable domain is DAGVTQSPTHLIKTRGQQVTLRCSPKSGHDTVSWYQQALGQGPQFIFQYYEEEERQRGNFPDRFSGHQFPNYSSELNVNALLLGDSALYLCASSPDRVAGYTFGSGTRLTVV.

The genes are TRBV6-6 and TRBJ1-3; D is uncertain. V lost 7 bases, J lost 1 base, and 14 bases lay in between. Germline loops: CDR1 MNHNY, CDR2 SVGAGI (reference sequence). This CDR3 is 15 amino acids long. CDR3 in DNA: TGTGCCAGCACCAACGTGGGCGTATCTGGAAACACCATATATTTT. This encodes CASTNVGVSGNTIYF.

The rearrangement links TRBV13 to TRBJ1-1; D unclear. V shed 5 bases and J shed 1 base, with 14 bases lying between them. This CDR3 has 15 residues. CDR1 is PRHDT, CDR2 FYEKMQ, per germline (reference sequence). In nucleotides, the CDR3 is TGTGCCAGCAGCCAACCCGGGGAGGGGAACACTGAAGCTTTCTTT. Amino acids: CASSQPGEGNTEAFF.

The chain links TRBV30 to TRBJ1-5, with 7 positions matching TRBD1. The CDR3 totals 15 residues. V was clipped by 1 base and J by 3 bases; unmatched bases: 6. Germline lookup yields CDR1 GTSNPN and CDR2 SVGIG (reference sequence). The chain's CDR3 is CAWSAIGGVNQPQHF. CDR3 DNA sequence: TGTGCCTGGAGTGCAATAGGGGGCGTCAATCAGCCCCAGCATTTT.

This chain joins TRBV7-8 and TRBJ2-2; D may be TRBD1 (5 bases). Germline V gives CDR1 SGHVS, CDR2 FQNEAQ. Deletions cut 2 bases from V and 0 bases from J, with 10 bases between. The CDR3 loop spans 16 amino acids. The CDR3 here is CASSLWAQANTGELFF. The CDR3 region has the DNA TGTGCCAGCAGCTTATGGGCACAGGCGAACACCGGGGAGCTGTTTTTT.

V and J are TRBV15 and TRBJ1-2; possible D gene TRBD1, 6 bases. The V gene's germline CDR1 is LNHNV and CDR2 YYDKDF (reference sequence). The CDR3 contains 14 residues. The V and J ends lost 8 bases and 4 bases respectively, with 17 bases between them. The CDR3 sequence is CATLRGLGFYGYTF. CDR3 nucleotide sequence: TGTGCCACCCTCAGGGGATTAGGCTTCTATGGCTACACCTTC.

This chain connects TRBV7-2 to TRBJ2-1; TRBD2 aligns across 8 bases. The CDR3 runs to 15 residues. Germline lookup yields CDR1 SGHTA and CDR2 FQGNSA. The J segment lost 5 bases and the V segment lost 2 bases, leaving 5 bases of the junction unmatched. The CDR3 region is CASSLTGGPNNEQFF. The CDR3 region has the DNA TGTGCCAGCAGCTTAACGGGGGGGCCCAACAATGAGCAGTTCTTC.